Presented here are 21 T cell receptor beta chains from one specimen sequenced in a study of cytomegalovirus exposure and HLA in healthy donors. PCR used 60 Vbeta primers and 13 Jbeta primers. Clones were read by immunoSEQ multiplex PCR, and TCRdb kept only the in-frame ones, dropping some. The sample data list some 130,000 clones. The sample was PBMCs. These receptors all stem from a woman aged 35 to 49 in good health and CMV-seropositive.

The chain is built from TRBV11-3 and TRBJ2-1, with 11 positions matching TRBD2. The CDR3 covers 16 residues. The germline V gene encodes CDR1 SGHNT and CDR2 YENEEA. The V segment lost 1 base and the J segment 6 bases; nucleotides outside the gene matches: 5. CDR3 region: CASSLGGTSGSNEQFF. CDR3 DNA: TGTGCCAGCAGCTTAGGGGGGACTAGCGGTTCCAATGAGCAGTTCTTC.

In nucleotides, the CDR3 is TGTGCCAGCAGCGCCAGGGGTGGGCCACGAGCCACCGGGGAGCTGTTTTTT. This sequence encodes CASSARGGPRATGELFF. V gene TRBV5-4 combines with J gene TRBJ2-2; weak D call: TRBD1 (6 bases). CDR1 and CDR2 from the germline V gene are SGHNT and YYREEE (reference sequence). This CDR3 is built from 17 residues. V lost 4 bases to trimming and J lost 4 bases, with 20 bases between them.

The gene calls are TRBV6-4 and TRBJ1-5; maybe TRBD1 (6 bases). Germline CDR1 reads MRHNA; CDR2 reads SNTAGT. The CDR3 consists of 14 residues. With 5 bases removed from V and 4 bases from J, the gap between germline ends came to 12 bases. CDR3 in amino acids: CASSPQGGNQPQHF. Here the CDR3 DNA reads TGTGCCAGCAGTCCACAGGGTGGGAATCAGCCCCAGCATTTT.

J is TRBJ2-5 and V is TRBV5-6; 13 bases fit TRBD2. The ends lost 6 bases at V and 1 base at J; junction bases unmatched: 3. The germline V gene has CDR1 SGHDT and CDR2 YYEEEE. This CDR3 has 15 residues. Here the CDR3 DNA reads TGTGCCAGCACCGGACTAGCGGGAGCCCAAGAGACCCAGTACTTC. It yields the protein CASTGLAGAQETQYF.

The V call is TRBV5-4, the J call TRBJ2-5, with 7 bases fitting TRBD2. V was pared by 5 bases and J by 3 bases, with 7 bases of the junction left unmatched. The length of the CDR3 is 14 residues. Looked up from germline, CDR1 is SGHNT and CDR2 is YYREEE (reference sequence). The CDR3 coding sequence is TGTGCCAGCAGAGCACAGGCGGGAGAAGAGACCCAGTACTTC. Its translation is CASRAQAGEETQYF.

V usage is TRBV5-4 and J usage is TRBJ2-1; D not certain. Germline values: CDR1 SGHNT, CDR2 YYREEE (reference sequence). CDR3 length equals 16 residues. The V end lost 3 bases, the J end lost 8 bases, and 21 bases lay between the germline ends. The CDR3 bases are TGTGCCAGCAGCTCAATCGATCTAGTATACACCCATGAGCAGTTCTTC. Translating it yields CASSSIDLVYTHEQFF.

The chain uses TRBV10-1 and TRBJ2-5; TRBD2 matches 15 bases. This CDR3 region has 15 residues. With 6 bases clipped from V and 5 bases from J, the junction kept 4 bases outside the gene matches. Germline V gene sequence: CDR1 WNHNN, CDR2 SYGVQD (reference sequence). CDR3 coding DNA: TGCGCCAGCAGCGAGGGACTAGCGGGAGGTGAGACCCAGTACTTC. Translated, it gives CASSEGLAGGETQYF.

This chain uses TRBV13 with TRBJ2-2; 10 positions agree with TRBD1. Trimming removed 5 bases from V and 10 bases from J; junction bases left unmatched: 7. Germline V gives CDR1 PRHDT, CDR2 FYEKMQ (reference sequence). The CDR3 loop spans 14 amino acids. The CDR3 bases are TGTGCCAGCAGCCGTCCCGGGACAGGGGAGGAGCTGTTTTTT. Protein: CASSRPGTGEELFF.

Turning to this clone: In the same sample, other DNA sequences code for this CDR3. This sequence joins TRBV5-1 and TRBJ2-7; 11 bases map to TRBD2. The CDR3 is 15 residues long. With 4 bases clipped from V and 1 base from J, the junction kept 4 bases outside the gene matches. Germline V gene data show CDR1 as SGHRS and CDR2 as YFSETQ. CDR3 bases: TGCGCCAGCAGCCTTACTAGCGGGAGTTCCTACGAGCAGTACTTC. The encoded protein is CASSLTSGSSYEQYF.

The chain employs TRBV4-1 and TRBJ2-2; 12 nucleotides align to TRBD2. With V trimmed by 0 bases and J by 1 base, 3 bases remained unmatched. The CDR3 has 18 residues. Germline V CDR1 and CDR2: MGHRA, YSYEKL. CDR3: CASSQDLAGGRNTGELFF. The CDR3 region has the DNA TGCGCCAGCAGCCAAGACCTAGCGGGAGGGAGGAACACCGGGGAGCTGTTTTTT.

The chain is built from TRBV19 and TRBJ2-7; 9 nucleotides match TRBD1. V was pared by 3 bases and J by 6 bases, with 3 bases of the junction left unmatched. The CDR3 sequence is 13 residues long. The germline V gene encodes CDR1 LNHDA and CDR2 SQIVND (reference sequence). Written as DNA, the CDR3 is TGTGCCAGTAGTATCGGGACAGGGCCCGAGCAGTACTTC. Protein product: CASSIGTGPEQYF.

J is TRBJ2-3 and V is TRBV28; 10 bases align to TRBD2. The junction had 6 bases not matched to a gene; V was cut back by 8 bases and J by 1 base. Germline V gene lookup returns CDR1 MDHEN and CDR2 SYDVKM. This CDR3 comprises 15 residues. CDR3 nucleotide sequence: TGTGCCAGCGGTACCCTAGCGGGGGGCACAGATACGCAGTATTTT. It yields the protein CASGTLAGGTDTQYF.

The CDR3, as DNA: TGTGCCAGCAGCAGCTTCGCAGGAGGGTCGGGGAACACCGGGGAGCTGTTTTTT. It codes for CASSSFAGGSGNTGELFF. The chain is built from TRBV25-1 and TRBJ2-2; a possible D gene is TRBD2 (6 bases). Trimming shortened V by 6 bases and J by 1 base, and 21 bases separated the two germline ends. This CDR3 comprises 18 residues. The V gene's germline CDR1 is MGHDK and CDR2 SYGVNS.

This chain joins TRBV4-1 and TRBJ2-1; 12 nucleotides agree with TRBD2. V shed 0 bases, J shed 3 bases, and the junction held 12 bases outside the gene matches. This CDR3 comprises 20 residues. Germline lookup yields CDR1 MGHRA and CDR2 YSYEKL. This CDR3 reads CASSQDRGLAGGPDYNEQFF. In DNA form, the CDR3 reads TGCGCCAGCAGCCAAGATCGTGGTCTAGCGGGAGGGCCGGACTACAATGAGCAGTTCTTC.

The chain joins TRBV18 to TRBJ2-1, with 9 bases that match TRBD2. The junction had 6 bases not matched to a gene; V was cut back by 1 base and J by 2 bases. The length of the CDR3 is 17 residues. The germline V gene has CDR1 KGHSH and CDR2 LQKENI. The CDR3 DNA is TGTGCCAGCTCACCACTGGGCGGGGGGGTAACCTACAATGAGCAGTTCTTC. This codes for CASSPLGGGVTYNEQFF.

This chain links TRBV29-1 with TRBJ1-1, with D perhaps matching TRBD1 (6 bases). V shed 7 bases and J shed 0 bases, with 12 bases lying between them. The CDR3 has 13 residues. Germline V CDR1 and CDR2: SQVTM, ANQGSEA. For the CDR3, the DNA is TGCAGCGCCTACAGGGACATGAACACTGAAGCTTTCTTT. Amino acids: CSAYRDMNTEAFF.

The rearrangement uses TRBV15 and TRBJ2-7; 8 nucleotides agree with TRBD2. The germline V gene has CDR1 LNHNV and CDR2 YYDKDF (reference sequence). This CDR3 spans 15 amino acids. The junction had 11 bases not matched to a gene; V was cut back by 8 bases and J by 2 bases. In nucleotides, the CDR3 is TGTGCCACCTCCCAGCGGGGGCGGAACGCCTACGAGCAGTACTTC. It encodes CATSQRGRNAYEQYF.

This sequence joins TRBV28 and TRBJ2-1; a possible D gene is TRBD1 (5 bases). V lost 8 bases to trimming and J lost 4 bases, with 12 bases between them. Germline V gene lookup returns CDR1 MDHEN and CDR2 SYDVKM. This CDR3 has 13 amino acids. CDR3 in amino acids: CASLQDPYNEQFF. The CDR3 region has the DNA TGTGCCAGCCTACAGGATCCTTACAATGAGCAGTTCTTC.

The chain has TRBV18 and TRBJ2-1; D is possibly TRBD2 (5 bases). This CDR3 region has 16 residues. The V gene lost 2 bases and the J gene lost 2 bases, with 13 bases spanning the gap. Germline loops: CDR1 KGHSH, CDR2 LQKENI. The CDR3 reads CASSPDEGITYNEQFF. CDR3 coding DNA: TGTGCCAGCTCACCAGACGAGGGCATAACCTACAATGAGCAGTTCTTC.

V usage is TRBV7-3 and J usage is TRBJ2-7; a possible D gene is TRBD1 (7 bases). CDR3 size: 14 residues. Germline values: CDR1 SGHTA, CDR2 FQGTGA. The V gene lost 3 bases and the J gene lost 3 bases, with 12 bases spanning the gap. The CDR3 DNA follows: TGTGCCAGCAGCTTGGCAGGGGGAGGCTACGAGCAGTACTTC. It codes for CASSLAGGGYEQYF.

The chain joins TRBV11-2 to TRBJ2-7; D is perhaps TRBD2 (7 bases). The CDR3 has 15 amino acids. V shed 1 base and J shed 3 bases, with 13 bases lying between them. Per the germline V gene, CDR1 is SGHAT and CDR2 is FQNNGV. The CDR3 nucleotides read TGTGCCAGCAGCTTAGGGGGGGGGCCCTTCTACGAGCAGTACTTC. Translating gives CASSLGGGPFYEQYF.